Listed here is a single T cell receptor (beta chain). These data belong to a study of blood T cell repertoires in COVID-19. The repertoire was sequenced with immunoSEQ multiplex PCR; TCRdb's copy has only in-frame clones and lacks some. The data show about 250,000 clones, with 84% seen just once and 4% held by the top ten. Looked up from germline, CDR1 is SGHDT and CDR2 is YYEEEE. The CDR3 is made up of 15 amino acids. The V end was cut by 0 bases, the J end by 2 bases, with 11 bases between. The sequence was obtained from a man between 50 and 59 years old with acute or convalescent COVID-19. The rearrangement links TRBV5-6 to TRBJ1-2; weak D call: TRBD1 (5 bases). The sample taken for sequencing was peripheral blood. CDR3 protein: CASSLEGAANYGYTF. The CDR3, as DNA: TGTGCCAGCAGCTTGGAAGGGGCAGCCAACTATGGCTACACCTTC. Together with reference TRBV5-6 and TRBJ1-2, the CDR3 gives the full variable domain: DAGVTQSPTHLIKTRGQQVTLRCSPKSGHDTVSWYQQALGQGPQFIFQYYEEEERQRGNFPDRFSGHQFPNYSSELNVNALLLGDSALYLCASSLEGAANYGYTFGSGTRLTVV.